These 5 T cell receptor beta chains share one sample of origin, sequenced in a study of cytomegalovirus exposure and HLA in healthy donors. The PCR was carried out with 60 Vbeta primers and 13 Jbeta primers. Profiling relied on immunoSEQ multiplex PCR, and the TCRdb table lists in-frame clones only, not all of them. The data contain about 120,000 clones, roughly 80% of them singletons. The sequencing sample was made of PBMCs. The receptor source for this set is a woman aged 35 to 49 in good health and CMV-seronegative.

Only one count was recorded for this clone. The chain employs TRBV6-5 and TRBJ2-7; a possible D gene is TRBD1 (7 bases). Trimming pared 11 bases from V and 4 bases from J, leaving 24 bases between. Per the germline V gene, CDR1 is MNHEY and CDR2 is SVGAGI. The CDR3 has 15 residues. CDR3 residues: CACQGGVGGGYEQYF. CDR3 nucleotides: TGTGCCTGCCAGGGGGGTGTCGGGGGAGGATACGAGCAGTACTTC.

This clone was seen a few times. The chain combines TRBV7-5 with TRBJ2-5; TRBD1 is the table's D call, not checked against the DNA. TRBV7-5 is recorded as a pseudogene. The CDR3 extends over 15 amino acids. The CDR3 DNA is TGTGCCAGAAGCTCGGACAGGGGGCTGTGGGAGACCCAGTACTTC. Translation: CARSSDRGLWETQYF.

This clone was observed a single time. The chain combines TRBV19 with TRBJ1-6, with D maybe TRBD1 (6 bases). CDR1 and CDR2 (germline): LNHDA, SQIVND (reference sequence). Trimming took 5 bases from V and 7 from J, leaving 18 bases between them. CDR3 size: 16 residues. The CDR3 DNA is TGTGCCAGTAGTGTGTACGGACAGACGCCAAATTCACCCCTCCACTTT. Translated: CASSVYGQTPNSPLHF.

Remarks on this clone: The junction does not match germline at one end; this may be a read error. The V call is TRBV7-7, the J call TRBJ1-4, with TRBD1 as a possible D gene (6 bases). The CDR3 has 13 amino acids. The germline V gene encodes CDR1 SSHAT and CDR2 FNYEAQ (reference sequence). DNA for the CDR3: TGTGCTAGCAGCTTCGGTAGGGGGGAAAAACTGTTTTTT. It codes for CASSFGRGEKLFF.

V usage is TRBV6-5 and J usage is TRBJ1-1, with a tentative D call TRBD1 (6 bases). This CDR3 comprises 13 residues. Germline V gene data show CDR1 as MNHEY and CDR2 as SVGAGI. V lost 6 bases and J 0 bases, leaving 8 bases between the germline ends. CDR3 in DNA: TGTGCCAGCAGAGGACAGTTGAACACTGAAGCTTTCTTT. It is translated as CASRGQLNTEAFF.